This record looks at one T cell receptor (beta chain) sequence and its context. Different DNA sequences within this sample yield the same CDR3. Germline assignment: CDR1 LGHNA and CDR2 YSLEER. The CDR3 consists of 15 residues. Trimming left V 0 bases short and J 1 base short, with 9 bases between. This sample was included in a study of control samples from healthy donors and cancer patients. Assay: immunoSEQ multiplex PCR; the TCRdb copy retains only in-frame clones and omits some. The sample has 55,000 to 90,000 clones, under 90% seen once. The sequence was collected from a man aged 50 to 59 in good health. Input material: blood. The gene calls are TRBV4-3 and TRBJ1-1; D is unclear. This CDR3 reads CASSQDSRQNTEAFF. The DNA for the CDR3 is TGCGCCAGCAGCCAAGATTCCCGACAGAACACTGAAGCTTTCTTT.